This T cell receptor beta chain was captured by sequencing in a study of OX40 agonist ivuxolimab in advanced cancers. Assay used: immunoSEQ multiplex PCR; TCRdb lists only in-frame clones, some missing. The sample carries around 80,000 clones, around 90% recorded once. The germline V gene encodes CDR1 MNHEY and CDR2 SVGAGI. V lost 1 base to trimming and J lost 4 bases, with 8 bases between them. There are 13 residues in the CDR3. The receptor comes from an adult with an advanced solid tumor such as melanoma, head and neck, liver or kidney cancer. The source material was CD4+ or CD8+ T cells sorted from blood, sampled in a trial of the OX40 agonist ivuxolimab. The chain joins TRBV6-5 to TRBJ2-7; D is ambiguous. The CDR3 DNA reads as TGTGCCAGCAGTTACTTGGGCGCTTACGAGCAGTACTTC. It yields the protein CASSYLGAYEQYF.